These 14 T cell receptor beta chains came from one sample sequenced in a study of OX40 agonist ivuxolimab in advanced cancers. Measured with immunoSEQ multiplex PCR; TCRdb has only the in-frame clones, and not every one. This table has some 100,000 clones, around 84% appearing once. The source material was CD4+ or CD8+ T cells sorted from blood, sampled in a trial of the OX40 agonist ivuxolimab. The source is an adult with an advanced solid tumor such as melanoma, head and neck, liver or kidney cancer.

V is TRBV6-5 and J is TRBJ1-3; no clear D. Germline lookup yields CDR1 MNHEY and CDR2 SVGAGI. This CDR3 contains 15 residues. The V and J ends lost 6 bases and 2 bases respectively, with 14 bases between them. The CDR3 coding sequence is TGTGCCAGCAGCCAACGGACCGCGGCTGGAAACACCATATATTTT. Its protein product is CASSQRTAAGNTIYF.

The chain employs TRBV29-1 and TRBJ2-1; TRBD2 is a possible D gene (6 bases). V lost 4 bases and J 10 bases, leaving 14 bases between the germline ends. The CDR3 totals 12 residues. Per germline, CDR1 SQVTM and CDR2 ANQGSEA. As DNA, the CDR3 is TGCAGCGTTGCCCCGACTAGTTTGGAGCAGTTCTTC. This codes for CSVAPTSLEQFF.

This sequence joins TRBV7-2 and TRBJ2-2; D uncertain. CDR1 and CDR2 (germline): SGHTA, FQGNSA. The CDR3 is 13 amino acids. With 2 bases removed from V and 8 bases from J, the gap between germline ends came to 9 bases. CDR3 in amino acids: CASSLIREGELFF. The CDR3 coding sequence is TGTGCCAGCAGCTTAATAAGGGAAGGGGAGCTGTTTTTT.

This clone appeared once. The V and J genes are TRBV7-9 and TRBJ2-1; TRBD2 aligns across 7 bases. The CDR3 contains 14 residues. The germline CDR1 and CDR2 sequences are SEHNR and FQNEAQ (reference sequence). Trimming at V came to 3 bases and at J to 8 bases, leaving 7 bases not matched to a gene. CDR3 DNA: TGTGCCAGCAGCTTCGGACTAGTTTTCGATGAGCAGTTCTTC. Amino acids: CASSFGLVFDEQFF.

The chain uses TRBV27 and TRBJ2-1; the match to TRBD1 covers 8 bases. This CDR3 region has 13 residues. Germline V CDR1 and CDR2: MNHEY, SMNVEV (reference sequence). V trimming: 3 bases; J trimming: 8 bases; junction bases outside the gene matches: 3. DNA for the CDR3: TGTGCCAGCAGTTTCAGGGGGCTCGATGAGCAGTTCTTC. Encoded protein: CASSFRGLDEQFF.

The V gene is TRBV5-6, the J gene TRBJ2-1; D remains ambiguous. Trimming took 0 bases from V and 11 from J, leaving 15 bases between them. Germline V CDR1 and CDR2: SGHDT, YYEEEE. CDR3 length: 14 amino acids. CDR3 bases: TGTGCCAGCAGCTTGGCTACGGCCAAAGGGAAGCAGTTCTTC. This gives the protein CASSLATAKGKQFF.

This clone was seen only a few times. The chain joins TRBV6-5 to TRBJ2-5; TRBD2 aligns across 7 bases. V was clipped by 6 bases and J by 0 bases; unmatched bases: 7. Germline V CDR1 and CDR2: MNHEY, SVGAGI. The length of the CDR3 is 15 residues. Here the CDR3 reads CASSLGGSDQETQYF. For the CDR3, the DNA is TGTGCCAGCAGCCTCGGGGGGAGCGACCAAGAGACCCAGTACTTC.

The V and J genes are TRBV5-4 and TRBJ2-1; 11 bases line up with TRBD1. The CDR3 is made up of 15 amino acids. Germline CDR1 reads SGHNT; CDR2 reads YYREEE (reference sequence). J was trimmed by 3 bases and V by 4 bases; bases with no gene match: 3. The CDR3 reads CASSKGQGDYNEQFF. The CDR3 DNA reads TGTGCCAGCAGCAAGGGACAGGGGGACTACAATGAGCAGTTCTTC.

The rearrangement joins TRBV15 to TRBJ1-4; D is ambiguous. CDR3 length: 13 residues. Trimming took off 0 bases at V and 4 bases at J, with 3 bases between the two ends. Germline V gene data show CDR1 as LNHNV and CDR2 as YYDKDF (reference sequence). The CDR3 region has the DNA TGTGCCACCAGCAGAGATCATAATGAAAAACTGTTTTTT. This codes for CATSRDHNEKLFF. The full variable domain, completed using reference TRBV15 and TRBJ1-4, is DAMVIQNPRYQVTQFGKPVTLSCSQTLNHNVMYWYQQKSSQAPKLLFHYYDKDFNNEADTPDNFQSRRPNTSFCFLDIRSPGLGDTAMYLCATSRDHNEKLFFGSGTQLSVL.

Here the CDR3 reads CASSSGPVGYEQYF. The CDR3 DNA is TGTGCCAGCAGCTCGGGGCCCGTTGGCTACGAGCAGTACTTC. The chain couples TRBV7-3 to TRBJ2-7; D is perhaps TRBD1 or TRBD2 (5 bases each). V gave up 4 bases and J gave up 3 bases, with 13 bases separating them. The CDR3 is 14 amino acids. In germline, CDR1 is SGHTA, CDR2 FQGTGA. Together with reference TRBV7-3 and TRBJ2-7, the CDR3 gives the full variable domain: GAGVSQTPSNKVTEKGKYVELRCDPISGHTALYWYRQSLGQGPEFLIYFQGTGAADDSGLPNDRFFAVRPEGSVSTLKIQRTERGDSAVYLCASSSGPVGYEQYFGPGTRLTVT.

This clone has a single count. The genes are TRBV5-5 and TRBJ2-3, with D perhaps TRBD2 (6 bases). Between the trimmed V and J ends, which lost 1 base and 6 bases, there was a span of 24 bases. Germline CDR1 SGHKS, CDR2 YYEKEE (reference sequence). The CDR3 runs to 18 residues. CDR3 in amino acids: CASSLRLVVSGPMDTQYF. The CDR3 DNA reads TGTGCCAGCAGCTTGCGACTGGTGGTGAGCGGGCCCATGGATACGCAGTATTTT.

The V and J genes are TRBV29-1 and TRBJ2-5; D is tentatively TRBD1 or TRBD2 (6 bases each). CDR1 is SQVTM, CDR2 ANQGSEA, per germline. The length of the CDR3 is 13 residues. The V end was cut by 3 bases, the J end by 5 bases, with 13 bases between. The CDR3 region has the DNA TGCAGCGTTGATAGGGGGGTAGGGGAGACCCAGTACTTC. This encodes CSVDRGVGETQYF.

The rearrangement uses TRBV27 and TRBJ2-7, with 10 bases fitting TRBD2. The CDR3 contains 15 residues. V shed 5 bases and J 4 bases; nucleotides not matched to a gene: 8. CDR1 and CDR2 (germline): MNHEY, SMNVEV (reference sequence). The DNA for the CDR3 is TGTGCCAGCAGTCCCGGTGATAGCGGGAGGTACGAGCAGTACTTC. It yields the protein CASSPGDSGRYEQYF.

The chain's CDR3 is CASSVGMGGNSPNTIYF. The CDR3 bases are TGTGCCAGCAGCGTAGGGATGGGAGGGAATAGTCCAAACACCATATATTTT. The chain uses TRBV9 and TRBJ1-3; D ambiguous. The CDR3 consists of 17 residues. V was trimmed by 0 bases and J by 6 bases, leaving 19 bases between them. CDR1 SGDLS and CDR2 YYNGEE come from the germline V gene.